A single T cell receptor beta chain is shown here with its context. The antigen is undetermined. CD45RO negativity and positive selection for CCR7 defined naive CD8 cells, a population that excluded terminally differentiated effector memory CD45RA+ cells. Trimming cost V 10 bases and J 0 bases, with 8 bases left between them. The CDR3 is 12 residues long. Germline assignment: CDR1 ENHRY and CDR2 SYGVKD. The sample originates from a study of shared clonotypes between healthy human individuals. Whole-study findings and limits: Lower generation probabilities were found for non-shared clonotypes than for those shared by all four donors. The sole specimen, blood, was sampled, and tissue repertoires likely differ. A limitation of the genetic and exposure-history diversity represented arose from few donors.

Per the authors' pipeline: Owing to the provision of junction-only sequences devoid of quality scores by immunoSEQ, filtering differed. Clones were read by immunoSEQ multiplex PCR, and TCRdb kept only the in-frame ones, dropping some. From that table come the V and J calls and clone size; the DNA was used to work out D and trimming. Of around 1.9 million clones in the sample, about 94% are singletons; the top ten hold under 2%. Source material: naive CD8+ T cells from PBMCs. The chain has TRBV10-3 and TRBJ2-3; TRBD2 might be the D (6 bases). This sequence was found in a man aged 18 to 35 in good health. Some clones in this sample may be carry-over from other donors' samples. CDR3 sequence reads: CASGESTDTQYF. CDR3 bases: TGTGCCAGCGGGGAAAGCACAGATACGCAGTATTTT.